The 32 T cell receptor beta chains listed next were all sequenced from one sample in a study of regulatory T cells in long-lasting Graves disease. Time point described: newly diagnosed GD, antithyroid drugs for less than 3 months. There was RNA extracted from PBMCs, and the TCR library was made from it. According to the study, TCR beta libraries were built with iRepertoire HTBI primers and CDR3-region Arm-PCR. TCRdb re-derived calls from the multiplex PCR reads in MiXCR, one entry per CDR3 protein. The sample includes 300,000 to 400,000 distinct CDR3 sequences, less than 20% of them seen just once. Sequenced material: peripheral blood mononuclear cells (PBMCs), taken at new diagnosis, from a patient treated with antithyroid drugs. All receptors derive from a female donor with Graves disease.

This clonotype was seen many times. The chain joins TRBV12-3 or TRBV12-4 to TRBJ1-5; the D is unclear. The CDR3 contains 13 residues. Trimming took 1 base from V and 3 from J, leaving 4 bases between them. The CDR3 reads CASSLGLNQPQHF. In nucleotides, the CDR3 is TGTGCCAGCAGTTTAGGACTCAATCAGCCCCAGCATTTT.

This clonotype was detected a few times. This rearrangement joins TRBV4-2 to TRBJ1-2; perhaps TRBD1 as D (5 bases). CDR1 and CDR2 from the germline V gene are LGHNA and YNFKEQ. The germline V and J ends were trimmed by 0 bases and 3 bases, with 11 bases remaining between them. The CDR3 runs to 15 residues. The DNA for the CDR3 is TGTGCCAGCAGCCAAGAATGGGGGTTAGACTATGGCTACACCTTC. It codes for CASSQEWGLDYGYTF.

This clonotype occurred many times. This rearrangement joins TRBV12-3 or TRBV12-4 to TRBJ1-5, with TRBD1 matching over 7 bases. V lost 6 bases, J lost 3 bases, and 8 bases stayed unmatched. There are 15 residues in the CDR3. CDR3 DNA sequence: TGTGCCAGCAGAGAGGGAACAGGGGACAATCAGCCCCAGCATTTT. Amino acids: CASREGTGDNQPQHF.

Ten or more counts support this clonotype. The CDR3 spells CASSIPNRGSTGELFF. The CDR3 region has the DNA TGTGCCAGTAGTATACCCAATCGGGGGAGCACCGGGGAGCTGTTTTTT. The V gene is TRBV19, the J gene TRBJ2-2, with a possible D match to TRBD2 (6 bases). The CDR3 loop spans 16 amino acids. V lost 2 bases, J lost 4 bases, and 14 bases lay in between. Germline CDR1 reads LNHDA; CDR2 reads SQIVND (reference sequence).

This clonotype showed up many times. The chain joins TRBV5-1 to TRBJ2-2; 8 bases are a match to TRBD2. V was clipped by 0 bases and J by 5 bases; unmatched bases: 3. Germline V gives CDR1 SGHRS, CDR2 YFSETQ. This CDR3 has 15 amino acids. CDR3 protein: CASSLDAGGTGELFF. CDR3 coding DNA: TGCGCCAGCAGCTTGGACGCGGGAGGTACCGGGGAGCTGTTTTTT.

This clonotype was observed at least ten times. V is TRBV6-2 or TRBV6-3 and J is TRBJ2-7, with 12 nucleotides matching TRBD2. With V trimmed by 7 bases and J by 1 base, 2 bases remained unmatched. Germline V CDR1 and CDR2: MNHEY, SVGEGT. The CDR3 is made up of 14 amino acids. CDR3 DNA: TGTGCCAGCATCCTAGCGGGAGGGTCCTACGAGCAGTACTTC. It yields the protein CASILAGGSYEQYF.

This clonotype has ten or more counts. This sequence joins TRBV27 and TRBJ2-5, with TRBD2 matching 10 bases. This CDR3 has 14 amino acids. Germline V gene lookup returns CDR1 MNHEY and CDR2 SMNVEV (reference sequence). V was clipped by 5 bases and J by 4 bases; unmatched bases: 4. The CDR3 DNA reads as TGTGCCAGCAGTCGGGGACTAGCGAGAGAGACCCAGTACTTC. Amino acid sequence: CASSRGLARETQYF.

This clonotype was recorded at least ten times. Its ends do not fully match the called genes, so a read error is possible. The rearrangement joins TRBV6-1 to TRBJ2-2, with 11 nucleotides matching TRBD1. The CDR3 has 17 residues. Per germline, CDR1 MNHNS and CDR2 SASEGT. This CDR3 reads CASTYLPGQGVEGELFF. The CDR3 region has the DNA TGTGCCAGCACCTATCTACCGGGACAGGGGGTTGAGGGGGAACTGTTTTTT.

Ten or more counts support this clonotype. The chain links TRBV5-4 to TRBJ1-1, with D possibly TRBD1 on 5 matching bases. Germline CDR1 reads SGHNT; CDR2 reads YYREEE (reference sequence). The length of the CDR3 is 15 residues. V lost 3 bases and J 3 bases, leaving 15 bases between the germline ends. The CDR3 sequence is CASSWKTGTHTEAFF. Here the CDR3 DNA reads TGTGCCAGCAGCTGGAAAACAGGAACCCACACTGAAGCTTTCTTT. The full variable domain, completed using reference TRBV5-4 and TRBJ1-1, is ETGVTQSPTHLIKTRGQQVTLRCSSQSGHNTVSWYQQALGQGPQFIFQYYREEENGRGNFPPRFSGLQFPNYSSELNVNALELDDSALYLCASSWKTGTHTEAFFGQGTRLTVV.

This clonotype was counted at least ten times. This chain joins TRBV7-2 and TRBJ2-5; 10 bases agree with TRBD1. J was trimmed by 4 bases and V by 5 bases; bases with no gene match: 4. The CDR3 length is 14 residues. CDR1 and CDR2 (germline): SGHTA, FQGNSA. The chain's CDR3 is CASSAGTGAETQYF. In DNA form, the CDR3 reads TGTGCCAGCAGCGCCGGGACAGGGGCAGAGACCCAGTACTTC.

About this clonotype itself: Likely a read error: the CDR3 ends without its conserved phenylalanine or tryptophan. The J gene is TRBJ1-2, the V gene TRBV28; 7 bases are a match to TRBD1. The ends lost 0 bases at V and 5 bases at J; junction bases unmatched: 3. Germline CDR1 MDHEN, CDR2 SYDVKM. The CDR3 runs to 14 residues. CDR3 amino acids: CASSLWQGDYGYTL. For the CDR3, the DNA is TGTGCCAGCAGTTTATGGCAGGGGGATTATGGCTACACCCTC.

This chain's CDR3 is CASTVGQGRAYEQYF. The CDR3 DNA sequence: TGTGCCAGCACAGTCGGACAGGGGCGAGCCTACGAGCAGTACTTC. The V call is TRBV12-3 or TRBV12-4, the J call TRBJ2-7, with 9 positions matching TRBD1. Trimming took 7 bases from V and 2 from J; bases not matched to a gene: 9. The CDR3 is 15 amino acids.

The rearrangement joins TRBV10-1 to TRBJ2-3; 8 nucleotides agree with TRBD1. The CDR3 is 14 residues long. V lost 10 bases and J lost 2; bases outside the gene matches: 8. Germline CDR1 reads WNHNN; CDR2 reads SYGVQD (reference sequence). CDR3 residues: CATQDREITDTQYF. CDR3 sequence (DNA): TGCGCCACCCAGGACAGGGAGATCACAGATACGCAGTATTTT.

The chain employs TRBV20-1 and TRBJ2-3, with D unclear. The germline V gene has CDR1 DFQATT and CDR2 SNEGSKA (reference sequence). V lost 4 bases, J lost 3 bases, and 14 bases lay in between. The CDR3 has 14 amino acids. DNA of the CDR3: TGCAGTGCTACCCCTCGCCCGCGAACAGATACGCAGTATTTT. Amino acid sequence: CSATPRPRTDTQYF.

This clonotype was recorded a few times. Being one base from a much bigger clone, this may be a read error. The rearrangement joins TRBV5-1 to TRBJ2-3; possibly TRBD1 for D (6 bases). The CDR3 contains 18 residues. Germline lookup yields CDR1 SGHRS and CDR2 YFSETQ. The DNA of the CDR3 is TGCGCCAGCAGCCCAAGGACAGTCTCCGCTCCCATCACAGGTACGCAGTATTTT. It codes for CASSPRTVSAPITGTQYF. Supplemented by reference TRBV5-1 and TRBJ2-3, the full variable domain reads KAGVTQTPRYLIKTRGQQVTLSCSPISGHRSVSWYQQTPGQGLQFLFEYFSETQRNKGNFPGRFSGRQFSNSRSEMNVSTLELGDSALYLCASSPRTVSAPITGTQYFGPGTRLTVL.

This clonotype was detected many times. The rearrangement links TRBV15 to TRBJ2-5, with TRBD1 matching over 9 bases. The CDR3 length is 15 residues. Germline CDR1 is LNHNV and CDR2 is YYDKDF (reference sequence). V trimming: 5 bases; J trimming: 5 bases; junction bases outside the gene matches: 9. The CDR3 nucleotides are TGTGCCACCAGCGCCCGGACAGGGGATCGGGAGACCCAGTACTTC. Translation gives CATSARTGDRETQYF.

There are a few counts of this clonotype. The V gene is TRBV12-5, the J gene TRBJ1-2; D gene ambiguous. Looked up from germline, CDR1 is LGHNT and CDR2 is FRNRAP. V was clipped by 6 bases and J by 8 bases, with 16 bases between them. This CDR3 is built from 13 residues. CDR3 DNA: TGTGCTAGTGGCCCGTCGGGAGGTTGGGGCTACACCTTC. Translating it yields CASGPSGGWGYTF.

This clonotype has ten or more counts. This chain connects TRBV7-9 to TRBJ1-1; perhaps TRBD1 as D (5 bases). There are 15 residues in the CDR3. Trimming shortened V by 5 bases and J by 0 bases, and 13 bases separated the two germline ends. The V gene's germline CDR1 is SEHNR and CDR2 FQNEAQ (reference sequence). CDR3 nucleotides: TGTGCCAGCAGCATCGGGACCGGAGTGAACACTGAAGCTTTCTTT. Translated, it gives CASSIGTGVNTEAFF. The full variable domain, in which reference TRBV7-9 and TRBJ1-1 provide the parts outside the CDR3, is DTGVSQNPRHKITKRGQNVTFRCDPISEHNRLYWYRQTLGQGPEFLTYFQNEAQLEKSRLLSDRFSAERPKGSFSTLEIQRTEQGDSAMYLCASSIGTGVNTEAFFGQGTRLTVV.

There are many counts of this clonotype. The V call is TRBV11-2, the J call TRBJ2-1, with 8 bases matching TRBD2. Trimming cost V 6 bases and J 7 bases; bases outside gene matches: 11. This CDR3 is built from 15 residues. Germline assignment: CDR1 SGHAT and CDR2 FQNNGV. CDR3 in amino acids: CASRSAGGGKNEQFF. CDR3 nucleotides: TGTGCCAGCAGATCCGCGGGGGGCGGTAAGAATGAGCAGTTCTTC.

This clonotype was recorded at least ten times. CDR3 loop: CATSSRRDYEQYF. For the CDR3, the DNA is TGTGCCACCAGCAGTAGGAGAGACTACGAGCAGTACTTC. This chain links TRBV15 with TRBJ2-7; D gene unclear. V was pared by 3 bases and J by 3 bases, with 9 bases between. CDR3 length: 13 amino acids. Germline V gene lookup returns CDR1 LNHNV and CDR2 YYDKDF (reference sequence).

This clonotype was observed at least ten times. The chain couples TRBV10-3 to TRBJ1-1; possibly TRBD1 for D (5 bases). Trimming cost V 6 bases and J 4 bases, with 15 bases left between them. The CDR3 runs to 14 residues. The V gene's germline CDR1 is ENHRY and CDR2 SYGVKD. The CDR3 spells CAISDTQGTTEAFF. As DNA, the CDR3 is TGTGCCATCAGCGATACGCAAGGGACCACTGAAGCTTTCTTT.

This clonotype was seen ten or more times. The chain links TRBV27 to TRBJ1-1; D may be TRBD1 (5 bases). This CDR3 is 15 amino acids long. The germline gives CDR1 MNHEY, CDR2 SMNVEV (reference sequence). Trimming took off 4 bases at V and 1 base at J, with 13 bases between the two ends. The CDR3 DNA is TGTGCCAGCAGTTGGGGATGGGACGGGAACACTGAAGCTTTCTTT. It encodes CASSWGWDGNTEAFF.

This clonotype was picked up a small number of times. J is TRBJ1-2 and V is TRBV9, with D perhaps matching TRBD1 (5 bases). The CDR3 totals 12 residues. Germline CDR1 is SGDLS and CDR2 is YYNGEE. Trimming removed 3 bases from V and 4 bases from J, with 7 bases in between. The CDR3 here is CASSATGYGYTF. CDR3 nucleotide sequence: TGTGCCAGCAGCGCCACAGGCTATGGCTACACCTTC.

In this sample, this clonotype turned up many times. This chain uses TRBV7-9 with TRBJ2-1; the D gene is possibly TRBD1 (5 bases). Germline values: CDR1 SEHNR, CDR2 FQNEAQ (reference sequence). The V and J ends lost 1 base and 5 bases respectively, with 9 bases between them. The CDR3 length is 14 residues. The CDR3, as DNA: TGTGCCAGCAGCTTAGTGCGACAGCACAATGAGCAGTTCTTC. It translates to CASSLVRQHNEQFF.

This clonotype was observed at least ten times. A read error may produce the germline difference seen at one junction end. This chain connects TRBV5-1 to TRBJ1-1; a weak D match, TRBD1 (6 bases). The CDR3 has 15 residues. Germline CDR1 and CDR2: SGHRS and YFSETQ. This chain's CDR3 is CASSPPGTLNTEAFF. The DNA of the CDR3 is TGTGCCAGCAGCCCCCCCGGGACACTGAACACTGAAGCTTTCTTT.

This clonotype was recorded at least ten times. The CDR3 nucleotides are TGTGCCTGGAGTAAGGTGACTAGCGTTTACAATGAGCAGTTCTTC. Protein product: CAWSKVTSVYNEQFF. The J gene is TRBJ2-1, the V gene TRBV30, with 8 bases identical to TRBD2. This CDR3 has 15 residues. V was clipped by 2 bases and J by 4 bases; unmatched bases: 7. Germline V CDR1 and CDR2: GTSNPN, SVGIG (reference sequence). The full variable domain, completed using reference TRBV30 and TRBJ2-1, is SQTIHQWPATLVQPVGSPLSLECTVEGTSNPNLYWYRQAAGRGLQLLFYSVGIGQISSEVPQNLSASRPQDRQFILSSKKLLLSDSGFYLCAWSKVTSVYNEQFFGPGTRLTVL.

This rearrangement joins TRBV4-1 to TRBJ2-3, with D possibly called TRBD1 or TRBD2 (5 bases each). Germline values: CDR1 MGHRA, CDR2 YSYEKL. The CDR3 sequence is 14 residues long. V was clipped by 4 bases and J by 5 bases, with 13 bases between them. CDR3 bases: TGCGCCAGCAGCCTGGGGGAGACGGGAGATACGCAGTATTTT. Protein sequence: CASSLGETGDTQYF.

This clonotype was observed at least ten times. The chain couples TRBV5-1 to TRBJ1-1; tentative D call: TRBD1 (5 bases). This CDR3 has 15 amino acids. Trimming took off 4 bases at V and 4 bases at J, with 17 bases between the two ends. Looked up from germline, CDR1 is SGHRS and CDR2 is YFSETQ. CDR3 residues: CASSIQQATATEAFF. The CDR3, as DNA: TGCGCCAGCAGCATCCAACAGGCAACGGCCACTGAAGCTTTCTTT. The full variable domain, completed using reference TRBV5-1 and TRBJ1-1, is KAGVTQTPRYLIKTRGQQVTLSCSPISGHRSVSWYQQTPGQGLQFLFEYFSETQRNKGNFPGRFSGRQFSNSRSEMNVSTLELGDSALYLCASSIQQATATEAFFGQGTRLTVV.

This clonotype has at least ten counts. The CDR3 sequence: CASKSGGVEQFF. The CDR3 DNA is TGTGCCAGCAAGTCAGGGGGCGTTGAGCAGTTCTTC. The chain joins TRBV6-1 to TRBJ2-1; 8 bases map to TRBD1. V shed 7 bases, J shed 9 bases, and the junction held 5 bases outside the gene matches. The germline CDR1 and CDR2 sequences are MNHNS and SASEGT. This CDR3 comprises 12 residues.

In its sample, this clonotype was seen many times. J is TRBJ2-1 and V is TRBV5-1, with a weak D call TRBD2 (5 bases). The germline V gene has CDR1 SGHRS and CDR2 YFSETQ. The V end was cut by 0 bases, the J end by 6 bases, with 10 bases between. CDR3 size: 14 residues. CDR3 sequence (DNA): TGCGCCAGCAGCTTGGCGTTACTAGGCAATGAGCAGTTCTTC. Protein: CASSLALLGNEQFF.

This clonotype was counted many times. This chain links TRBV5-1 with TRBJ2-1, with TRBD2 identical over 9 bases. Germline CDR1 is SGHRS and CDR2 is YFSETQ. CDR3 length equals 15 residues. Trimming at V came to 0 bases and at J to 7 bases, leaving 5 bases not matched to a gene. CDR3 sequence (DNA): TGCGCCAGCAGCTTGGATAGCGGGAGATGGAATGAGCAGTTCTTC. Translation gives CASSLDSGRWNEQFF. The variable domain in full, completed from reference TRBV5-1 and TRBJ2-1, reads KAGVTQTPRYLIKTRGQQVTLSCSPISGHRSVSWYQQTPGQGLQFLFEYFSETQRNKGNFPGRFSGRQFSNSRSEMNVSTLELGDSALYLCASSLDSGRWNEQFFGPGTRLTVL.

This clonotype was seen many times. The chain recombines TRBV6-2 or TRBV6-3 with TRBJ2-7; maybe TRBD2 (6 bases). The germline gives CDR1 MNHEY, CDR2 SVGEGT. V was pared by 8 bases and J by 2 bases, with 16 bases between. The CDR3 totals 14 residues. CDR3 sequence: CASRIWRGAYEQYF. The CDR3 nucleotides read TGTGCCAGCCGGATTTGGCGCGGGGCCTACGAGCAGTACTTC.